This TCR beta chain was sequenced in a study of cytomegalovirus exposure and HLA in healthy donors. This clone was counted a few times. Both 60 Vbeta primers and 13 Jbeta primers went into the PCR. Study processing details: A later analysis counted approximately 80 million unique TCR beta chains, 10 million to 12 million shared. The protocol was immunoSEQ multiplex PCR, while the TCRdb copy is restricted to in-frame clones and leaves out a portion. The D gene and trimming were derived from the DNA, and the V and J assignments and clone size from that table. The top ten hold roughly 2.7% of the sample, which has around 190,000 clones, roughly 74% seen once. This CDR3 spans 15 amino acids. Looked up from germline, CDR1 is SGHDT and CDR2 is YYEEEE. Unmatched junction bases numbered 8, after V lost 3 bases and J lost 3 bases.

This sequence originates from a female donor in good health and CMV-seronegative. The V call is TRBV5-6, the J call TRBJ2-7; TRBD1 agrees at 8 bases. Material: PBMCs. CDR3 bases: TGTGCCAGCAGCTCTACAGGGGGAAAGAGCTACGAGCAGTACTTC. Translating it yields CASSSTGGKSYEQYF.